The 16 T cell receptor beta chains below come from one sample, sequenced in a study of shared clonotypes between healthy human individuals. Method: immunoSEQ multiplex PCR; TCRdb's copy keeps in-frame clones and lacks some. The sample includes more than 2 million clones, just under 95% seen only once; the top ten take under 2%. Naive-designated CD8 cells lacked CD45RO, were positively enriched for CCR7, and omitted terminally differentiated effector memory CD45RA+ cells. The sequenced sample consisted of naive CD8+ T cells from PBMCs. The receptors were sampled from a man younger than 35 in good health. Some clones in this sample may be carry-over from other donors' samples.

Comments on this clone: Other DNA sequences within the sample encode an identical CDR3. The gene calls are TRBV5-6 and TRBJ2-7; D is unclear. V lost 2 bases and J lost 0, with 6 bases in between. The CDR3 totals 13 residues. In germline, CDR1 is SGHDT, CDR2 YYEEEE. CDR3 amino acids: CASSFVSSYEQYF. The CDR3 coding sequence is TGTGCCAGCAGCTTCGTCAGCTCCTACGAGCAGTACTTC. The variable domain in full, with the rest retrieved from reference TRBV5-6 and TRBJ2-7, is DAGVTQSPTHLIKTRGQQVTLRCSPKSGHDTVSWYQQALGQGPQFIFQYYEEEERQRGNFPDRFSGHQFPNYSSELNVNALLLGDSALYLCASSFVSSYEQYFGPGTRLTVT.

This clone occurred a few times. The chain is built from TRBV5-1 and TRBJ1-1; D possibly corresponds to TRBD1 (6 bases). Germline V gene data show CDR1 as SGHRS and CDR2 as YFSETQ. Trimming removed 0 bases at V and 2 bases at J, with 14 bases between. The CDR3 covers 16 residues. CDR3: CASSLGRGHANTEAFF. CDR3 bases: TGCGCCAGCAGCTTGGGCAGGGGACACGCAAACACTGAAGCTTTCTTT.

The V gene is TRBV19, the J gene TRBJ1-4; possible D gene TRBD1, 5 bases. The CDR3 has 13 amino acids. Germline loops: CDR1 LNHDA, CDR2 SQIVND (reference sequence). Between the trimmed V and J ends, which lost 5 bases and 8 bases, there was a span of 12 bases. As DNA, the CDR3 is TGTGCCAGTAGTGTGGGACTGTCAGAAAAACTGTTTTTT. Its protein product is CASSVGLSEKLFF.

The chain has TRBV7-9 and TRBJ2-2, with D perhaps assigned TRBD1 or TRBD2 (6 bases each). Germline assignment: CDR1 SEHNR and CDR2 FQNEAQ (reference sequence). The CDR3 extends over 18 amino acids. V lost 5 bases, J lost 1 base, and 20 bases lay in between. The CDR3 nucleotides are TGTGCCAGCAGCCCCATCGGTTGGGGGGCCGGGAACACCGGGGAGCTGTTTTTT. Protein product: CASSPIGWGAGNTGELFF.

Remarks on this clone: The identical CDR3 is also encoded by other nucleotide sequences in the sample. The V call is TRBV27, the J call TRBJ1-2; no firm D call. The germline CDR1 and CDR2 sequences are MNHEY and SMNVEV (reference sequence). This CDR3 contains 13 residues. Trimming stripped 3 bases from V and 5 bases from J, with 10 bases between. The CDR3 loop is CASSLNSHYGYTF. The CDR3 DNA reads TGTGCCAGCAGTTTGAACAGCCATTATGGCTACACCTTC.

Only one count was recorded for this clone. V is TRBV4-1 and J is TRBJ1-4; TRBD1 aligns across 7 bases. The V segment lost 5 bases and the J segment 8 bases; nucleotides outside the gene matches: 8. The CDR3 consists of 14 residues. Looked up from germline, CDR1 is MGHRA and CDR2 is YSYEKL. The chain's CDR3 is CASSDPGTAEKLFF. CDR3 nucleotide sequence: TGCGCCAGCAGCGACCCCGGGACAGCCGAAAAACTGTTTTTT.

This chain's CDR3 is CASSFGPSGRYEQYF. The CDR3 nucleotides read TGTGCCAGCAGCTTTGGGCCTAGCGGGAGGTACGAGCAGTACTTC. V and J are TRBV5-6 and TRBJ2-7, with 11 bases aligning to TRBD2. CDR1 and CDR2 (germline): SGHDT, YYEEEE. V lost 2 bases and J lost 4; bases outside the gene matches: 5. The CDR3 covers 15 residues.

This chain joins TRBV10-2 and TRBJ1-5; D is undetermined. The V and J ends lost 0 bases and 6 bases respectively, with 6 bases between them. Germline V gives CDR1 WSHSY, CDR2 SAAADI. This CDR3 has 13 amino acids. CDR3 sequence: CASSESNRQPQHF. As DNA, the CDR3 is TGCGCCAGCAGTGAGTCGAATCGTCAGCCCCAGCATTTT.

This rearrangement joins TRBV2 to TRBJ1-1; D possibly corresponds to TRBD1 (6 bases). Germline CDR1 reads SNHLY; CDR2 reads FYNNEI. The CDR3 extends over 15 amino acids. With 4 bases removed from V and 1 base from J, the gap between germline ends came to 13 bases. CDR3 sequence reads: CASSAWTARNTEAFF. The CDR3 DNA follows: TGTGCCAGCAGTGCCTGGACAGCCCGGAACACTGAAGCTTTCTTT.

This sequence joins TRBV27 and TRBJ2-5; TRBD1 is a possible D gene (6 bases). Between the trimmed V and J ends, which lost 5 bases and 5 bases, there was a span of 18 bases. CDR3 size: 15 residues. Germline CDR1 is MNHEY and CDR2 is SMNVEV (reference sequence). The CDR3 reads CASSPTETRGETQYF. CDR3 nucleotides: TGTGCCAGCAGTCCGACCGAAACTAGGGGGGAGACCCAGTACTTC.

The chain uses TRBV10-3 and TRBJ1-4, with 7 bases aligning to TRBD1. The V segment lost 0 bases and the J segment 0 bases; nucleotides outside the gene matches: 7. CDR3 length: 18 residues. Per the germline V gene, CDR1 is ENHRY and CDR2 is SYGVKD. DNA for the CDR3: TGTGCCATCAGTGAGTCGAACCGGGACAGTTCAACTAATGAAAAACTGTTTTTT. Translating it yields CAISESNRDSSTNEKLFF.

The V call is TRBV12-1, the J call TRBJ2-1; TRBD2 is taken as the D call from the table, unchecked against the DNA. TRBV12-1 is reported as a pseudogene. The CDR3 consists of 17 residues. This CDR3 reads CASRFDLGLAGLDEQFF. CDR3 DNA sequence: TGTGCCAGCAGATTTGATTTGGGACTAGCTGGTTTAGATGAGCAGTTCTTC.

This chain connects TRBV27 to TRBJ2-3; TRBD1 might be the D (6 bases). The germline V gene has CDR1 MNHEY and CDR2 SMNVEV (reference sequence). The length of the CDR3 is 16 residues. The V and J ends lost 6 bases and 3 bases respectively, with 19 bases between them. CDR3 DNA sequence: TGTGCCAGCAGGTCCCCGACAGGAGAGGTTACAGATACGCAGTATTTT. This translates into CASRSPTGEVTDTQYF.

The CDR3, as DNA: TGTGCCAGTAGTCCGCGACAGGGGGCGGGAGGCTACACCTTC. Translation: CASSPRQGAGGYTF. V usage is TRBV19 and J usage is TRBJ1-2; 10 bases agree with TRBD1. The junction had 8 bases not matched to a gene; V was cut back by 5 bases and J by 8 bases. CDR1 LNHDA and CDR2 SQIVND come from the germline V gene (reference sequence). This CDR3 is built from 14 residues. Full variable domain (outside the CDR3, taken from reference TRBV19 and TRBJ1-2): DGGITQSPKYLFRKEGQNVTLSCEQNLNHDAMYWYRQDPGQGLRLIYYSQIVNDFQKGDIAEGYSVSREKKESFPLTVTSAQKNPTAFYLCASSPRQGAGGYTFGSGTRLTVV.

This clone has a single count. This chain uses TRBV10-3 with TRBJ1-5; the match to TRBD1 covers 10 bases. After removal of 3 bases from V and 7 bases from J, the junction contained 6 bases not matched to a gene. The germline CDR1 and CDR2 sequences are ENHRY and SYGVKD. The CDR3 covers 15 residues. CDR3 loop: CAISDVGQGVQPQHF. CDR3 nucleotides: TGTGCCATCAGTGACGTCGGACAGGGGGTCCAGCCCCAGCATTTT.

The chain uses TRBV7-9 and TRBJ2-1; 10 bases are shared with TRBD2. V was clipped by 2 bases and J by 5 bases; unmatched bases: 12. This CDR3 has 18 residues. Germline assignment: CDR1 SEHNR and CDR2 FQNEAQ (reference sequence). Written as DNA, the CDR3 is TGTGCCAGCAGCTTAACCCCCCCGACTAGCGGGCGACACAATGAGCAGTTCTTC. It codes for CASSLTPPTSGRHNEQFF. The complete variable domain, with remaining parts taken from reference TRBV7-9 and TRBJ2-1, reads DTGVSQNPRHKITKRGQNVTFRCDPISEHNRLYWYRQTLGQGPEFLTYFQNEAQLEKSRLLSDRFSAERPKGSFSTLEIQRTEQGDSAMYLCASSLTPPTSGRHNEQFFGPGTRLTVL.